This section outlines one T cell receptor beta chain sequence together with its context. This sample is drawn from a study of T-cell memory formation after mild COVID-19. For the study at large: Largely, TCR clusters stayed within a single donor.

The CDR3 is made up of 14 amino acids. The germline CDR1 and CDR2 sequences are LGHNA and YNFKEQ. V lost 3 bases and J 6 bases, leaving 12 bases between the germline ends. TCRdb processed the 5' RACE reads anew with MiXCR; each CDR3 protein has one entry. Among 40,000 to 55,000 distinct CDR3 sequences listed, about 7.1% were seen once. Sequencing input: PBMCs or a T cell subset sorted from them (not recorded which). The TCR sequence derives from a man younger than 35 who had mild COVID-19 (a few samples of this study predate the infection). Cell type and time point are not known. The chain is built from TRBV4-2 and TRBJ1-5; D is perhaps TRBD1 (6 bases). CDR3 DNA: TGTGCCAGCAGCCAGTCGGTACAGGGTCAGCCCCAGCATTTT. It translates to CASSQSVQGQPQHF.